Given below is one T cell receptor (beta chain) in context. The data derive from a study of CD8+ T cells in alopecia areata. The sequencing template was cDNA reverse transcribed from extracted RNA. This table comes from immunoSEQ multiplex PCR, and its TCRdb copy is limited to in-frame clones, with some not included. The table records some 190,000 clones, around 60% of them present only once. Per germline, CDR1 GTSNPN and CDR2 SVGIG (reference sequence). V dropped 2 bases and J dropped 2; count of bases not matched to a gene: 9. The CDR3 has 17 amino acids. The treatment here: oral pan-JAK inhibitor, 5-10 mg twice daily.

The gene calls are TRBV30 and TRBJ1-6; 7 bases line up with TRBD1. The TCR comes from a human donor with alopecia areata. The source was CD4+ T cells sorted from blood, collected at week 49, from a patient treated with tofacitinib. The DNA of the CDR3 is TGTGCCTGGAGTTTTAGTCCGGGACAGACCTATAATTCACCCCTCCACTTT. Its protein product is CAWSFSPGQTYNSPLHF. Full variable domain (rest looked up from reference TRBV30 and TRBJ1-6): SQTIHQWPATLVQPVGSPLSLECTVEGTSNPNLYWYRQAAGRGLQLLFYSVGIGQISSEVPQNLSASRPQDRQFILSSKKLLLSDSGFYLCAWSFSPGQTYNSPLHFGNGTRLTVT.